The 5 T cell receptor beta chains reported below all come from one sample, sequenced in a study of CD8+ T cells in alopecia areata. Reverse transcribed after extraction, RNA yielded cDNA as the sequencing template. Libraries were prepared by immunoSEQ multiplex PCR; TCRdb keeps only in-frame clonotypes and omits some of them. The table has 93,000 or so clones, 55% seen once. The sample comprised CD4+ T cells sorted from blood. Every receptor here comes from a human donor in good health.

This chain uses TRBV27 with TRBJ1-4; 7 bases fit TRBD1. J gave up 7 bases and V 4 bases, and 6 bases lay outside the gene matches. The germline V gene encodes CDR1 MNHEY and CDR2 SMNVEV (reference sequence). The CDR3 is made up of 14 amino acids. In DNA form, the CDR3 reads TGTGCCAGCAGTTCAACAGGGGTCGGTGAAAAACTGTTTTTT. It translates to CASSSTGVGEKLFF. Based on the CDR3 plus reference TRBV27 and TRBJ1-4, the full variable domain is EAQVTQNPRYLITVTGKKLTVTCSQNMNHEYMSWYRQDPGLGLRQIYYSMNVEVTDKGDVPEGYKVSRKEKRNFPLILESPSPNQTSLYFCASSSTGVGEKLFFGSGTQLSVL.

This chain uses TRBV19 with TRBJ2-7; 9 bases map to TRBD1. Germline loops: CDR1 LNHDA, CDR2 SQIVND (reference sequence). This CDR3 contains 14 residues. Trimming cost V 3 bases and J 6 bases; bases outside gene matches: 6. CDR3 protein: CASSIWDRAGEQYF. In nucleotides, the CDR3 is TGTGCCAGTAGTATCTGGGACAGGGCGGGCGAGCAGTACTTC.

The chain has TRBV29-1 and TRBJ1-2, with D perhaps TRBD1 (5 bases). Germline V gene data show CDR1 as SQVTM and CDR2 as ANQGSEA. Trimming cost V 7 bases and J 3 bases, with 12 bases left between them. There are 12 residues in the CDR3. The CDR3 here is CSAGGNDYGYTF. CDR3 sequence (DNA): TGCAGCGCTGGGGGAAACGACTATGGCTACACCTTC.

This rearrangement joins TRBV29-1 to TRBJ1-5, with D hard to call. The CDR3 has 12 amino acids. Germline V gene lookup returns CDR1 SQVTM and CDR2 ANQGSEA. The ends were cut back, 7 bases at V and 0 bases at J, with 7 bases in the middle. The CDR3 spells CSGGNSNQPQHF. The CDR3 coding sequence is TGCAGCGGCGGGAATAGCAATCAGCCCCAGCATTTT. Based on the CDR3 plus reference TRBV29-1 and TRBJ1-5, the full variable domain is SAVISQKPSRDICQRGTSLTIQCQVDSQVTMMFWYRQQPGQSLTLIATANQGSEATYESGFVIDKFPISRPNLTFSTLTVSNMSPEDSSIYLCSGGNSNQPQHFGDGTRLSIL.

The V call is TRBV11-2, the J call TRBJ2-1; 15 bases are shared with TRBD2. Germline V gene sequence: CDR1 SGHAT, CDR2 FQNNGV. The CDR3 contains 17 residues. With V trimmed by 5 bases and J by 5 bases, 7 bases remained unmatched. The CDR3 nucleotides read TGTGCCAGCAGCAGTGGACTAGCGGGGGGGCTCCACAATGAGCAGTTCTTC. Translation: CASSSGLAGGLHNEQFF.